A selection of T cell receptor beta chains follows, all from one sample in a study of patients and donors after allogeneic stem cell transplantation. Each CDR3 protein gets one entry after TCRdb re-called the RT-PCR reads with MiXCR. The sample contains some 960,000 distinct CDR3 sequences, under 20% of which appear only once. Sequencing input: blood, either unsorted or a sorted T cell fraction (not recorded which). The receptors here all came from a human donor who was either an allogeneic HSCT recipient or a stem cell or donor lymphocyte infusion donor (not recorded which). It is not recorded whose cells these are; they may come from a transplant donor. Both conserved end residues are part of each CDR3. The D gene is left open where the match is weak. Size tells how often a clone was seen (once, few, many) or the class of an expanded clone, and some rows leave it out.

cdr3_aa | cdr3_nt | j_call | v_call | clone_size | d_call
CSVVGMGEQYF | TGCAGCGTTGTAGGGATGGGCGAGCAGTACTTC | TRBJ2-7 | TRBV29-1 | few | -
CASSQRDIFSTGHYEQYF | TGTGCCAGCAGCCAGCGGGACATCTTTTCAACCGGCCACTACGAGCAGTACTTC | TRBJ2-7 | TRBV14 | - | -
CSARTVADSPLHF | TGCAGCGCCCGGACTGTCGCGGATTCACCCCTCCACTTT | TRBJ1-6 | TRBV29-1 | - | -
CASSESLGASDTEAFF | TGTGCCAGCAGTGAATCGTTGGGGGCGTCGGACACTGAAGCTTTCTTT | TRBJ1-1 | TRBV2 | - | -
CASSLAMTSARTDTQYF | TGTGCCAGCAGCTTAGCTATGACTAGCGCACGCACAGATACGCAGTATTTT | TRBJ2-3 | TRBV7-2 | few | TRBD2
CASSLAPLAGETQYF | TGTGCTAGCAGCTTAGCCCCTCTAGCGGGAGAGACCCAGTACTTC | TRBJ2-5 | TRBV7-7 | many | TRBD2
CATSVGGASNYGYTF | TGTGCCACCAGTGTGGGGGGGGCATCCAACTATGGCTACACCTTC | TRBJ1-2 | TRBV24-1 | few | -
CASNVLGSYNEQFF | TGTGCCAGCAATGTACTAGGATCGTACAATGAGCAGTTCTTC | TRBJ2-1 | TRBV2 | - | -
CASSKDFADTQYF | TGTGCCAGCAGTAAGGACTTCGCAGATACGCAGTATTTT | TRBJ2-3 | TRBV2 | - | -
CASSLEGRPYEQYF | TGTGCCAGCAGCTTAGAAGGACGCCCCTACGAGCAGTACTTC | TRBJ2-7 | TRBV7-9 | few | -